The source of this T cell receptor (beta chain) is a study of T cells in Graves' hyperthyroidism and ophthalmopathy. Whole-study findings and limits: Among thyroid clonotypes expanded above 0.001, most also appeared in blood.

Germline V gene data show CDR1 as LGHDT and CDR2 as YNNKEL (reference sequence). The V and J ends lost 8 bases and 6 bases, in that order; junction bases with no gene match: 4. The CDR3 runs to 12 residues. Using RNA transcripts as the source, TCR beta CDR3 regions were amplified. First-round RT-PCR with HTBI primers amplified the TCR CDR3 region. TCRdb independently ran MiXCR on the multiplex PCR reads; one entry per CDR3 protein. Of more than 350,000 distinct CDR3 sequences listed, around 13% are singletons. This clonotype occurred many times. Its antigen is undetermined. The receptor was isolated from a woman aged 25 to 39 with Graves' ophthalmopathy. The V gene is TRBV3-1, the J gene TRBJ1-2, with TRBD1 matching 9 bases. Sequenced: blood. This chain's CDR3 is CASSWTGDGYTF. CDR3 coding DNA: TGTGCCAGCTCATGGACAGGGGATGGCTACACCTTC.